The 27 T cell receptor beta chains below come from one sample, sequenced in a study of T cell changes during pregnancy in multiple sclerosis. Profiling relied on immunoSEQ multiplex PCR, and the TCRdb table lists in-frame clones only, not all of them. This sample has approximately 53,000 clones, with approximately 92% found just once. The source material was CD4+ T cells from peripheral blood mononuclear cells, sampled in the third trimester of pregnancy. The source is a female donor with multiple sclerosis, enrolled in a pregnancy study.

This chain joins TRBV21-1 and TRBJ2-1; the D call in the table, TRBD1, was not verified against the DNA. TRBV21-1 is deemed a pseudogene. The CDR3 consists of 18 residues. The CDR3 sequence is CASSSWRAIYRAYNEQFF. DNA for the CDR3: TGTGCCAGCAGCTCTTGGCGGGCTATTTACAGGGCCTACAATGAGCAGTTCTTC.

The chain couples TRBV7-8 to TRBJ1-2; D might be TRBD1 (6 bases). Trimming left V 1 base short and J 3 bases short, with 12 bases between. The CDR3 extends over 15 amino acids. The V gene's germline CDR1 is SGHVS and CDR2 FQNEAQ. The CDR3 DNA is TGTGCCAGCAGCTTAGAACTGGGGGCCGACTATGGCTACACCTTC. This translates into CASSLELGADYGYTF.

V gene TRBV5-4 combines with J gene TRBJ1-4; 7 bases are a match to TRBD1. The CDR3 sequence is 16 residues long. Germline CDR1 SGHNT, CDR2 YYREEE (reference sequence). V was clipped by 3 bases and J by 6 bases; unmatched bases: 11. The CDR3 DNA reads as TGTGCCAGCAGCTCGACAGGGTTCGCGGTCGATGAAAAACTGTTTTTT. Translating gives CASSSTGFAVDEKLFF.

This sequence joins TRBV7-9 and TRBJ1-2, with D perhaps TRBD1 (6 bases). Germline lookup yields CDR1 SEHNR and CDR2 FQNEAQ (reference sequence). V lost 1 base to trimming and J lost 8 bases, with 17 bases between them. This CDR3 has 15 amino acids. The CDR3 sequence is CASSLDPTGKVGYTF. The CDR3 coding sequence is TGTGCCAGCAGCTTAGACCCTACAGGGAAGGTCGGCTACACCTTC.

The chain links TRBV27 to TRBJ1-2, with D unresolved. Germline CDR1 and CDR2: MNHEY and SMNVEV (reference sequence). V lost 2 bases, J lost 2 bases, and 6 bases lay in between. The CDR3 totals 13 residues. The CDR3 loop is CASSLAGNYGYTF. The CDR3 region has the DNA TGTGCCAGCAGTTTAGCGGGCAACTATGGCTACACCTTC.

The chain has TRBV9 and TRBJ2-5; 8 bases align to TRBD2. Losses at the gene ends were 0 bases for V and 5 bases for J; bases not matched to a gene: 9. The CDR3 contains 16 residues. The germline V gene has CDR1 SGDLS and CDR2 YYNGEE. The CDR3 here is CASSVGVGGGGETQYF. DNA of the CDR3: TGTGCCAGCAGCGTAGGGGTCGGGGGGGGAGGGGAGACCCAGTACTTC.

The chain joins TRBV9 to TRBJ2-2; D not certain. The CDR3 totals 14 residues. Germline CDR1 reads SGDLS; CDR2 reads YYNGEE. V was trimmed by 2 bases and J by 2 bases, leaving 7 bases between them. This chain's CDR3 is CASSVQINTGELFF. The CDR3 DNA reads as TGTGCCAGCAGCGTCCAGATTAACACCGGGGAGCTGTTTTTT.

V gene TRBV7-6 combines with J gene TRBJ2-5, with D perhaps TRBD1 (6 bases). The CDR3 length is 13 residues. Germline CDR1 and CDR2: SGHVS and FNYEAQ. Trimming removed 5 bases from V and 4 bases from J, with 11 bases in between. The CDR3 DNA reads TGTGCCAGCAGCCCCACCAGGGGAGAGACCCAGTACTTC. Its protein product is CASSPTRGETQYF.

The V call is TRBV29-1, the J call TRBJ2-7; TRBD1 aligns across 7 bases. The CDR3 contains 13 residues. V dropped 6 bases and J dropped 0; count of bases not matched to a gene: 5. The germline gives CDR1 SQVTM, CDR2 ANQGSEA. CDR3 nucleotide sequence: TGCAGCGTGACAGGGAGTTTCTCCTACGAGCAGTACTTC. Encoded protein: CSVTGSFSYEQYF.

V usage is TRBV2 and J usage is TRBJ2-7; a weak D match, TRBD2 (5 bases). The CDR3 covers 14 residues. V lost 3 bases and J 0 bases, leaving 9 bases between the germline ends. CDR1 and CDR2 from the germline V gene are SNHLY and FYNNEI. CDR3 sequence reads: CASSDDYPSYEQYF. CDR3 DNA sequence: TGTGCCAGCAGTGATGACTACCCCTCCTACGAGCAGTACTTC.

CDR3 in DNA: TGTGCCAGCAGCTTGGACAGGGGAGAGCCCCTCCACTTT. Protein sequence: CASSLDRGEPLHF. The V gene is TRBV7-3, the J gene TRBJ1-6; 9 bases match TRBD1. Germline V CDR1 and CDR2: SGHTA, FQGTGA. The CDR3 loop spans 13 amino acids. With V trimmed by 3 bases and J by 13 bases, 4 bases remained unmatched. The entire variable domain, with the rest obtained from reference TRBV7-3 and TRBJ1-6, is as follows: GAGVSQTPSNKVTEKGKYVELRCDPISGHTALYWYRQSLGQGPEFLIYFQGTGAADDSGLPNDRFFAVRPEGSVSTLKIQRTERGDSAVYLCASSLDRGEPLHFGNGTRLTVT.

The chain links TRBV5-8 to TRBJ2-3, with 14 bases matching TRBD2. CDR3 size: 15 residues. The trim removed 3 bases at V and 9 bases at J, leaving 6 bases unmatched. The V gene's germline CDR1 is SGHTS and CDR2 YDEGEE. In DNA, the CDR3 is TGTGCCAGCAGCTCCCGACTAGCGGGGGGGCACACGCAGTATTTT. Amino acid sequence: CASSSRLAGGHTQYF. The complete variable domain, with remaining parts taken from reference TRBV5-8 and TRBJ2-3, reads EAGVTQSPTHLIKTRGQQATLRCSPISGHTSVYWYQQALGLGLQFLLWYDEGEERNRGNFPPRFSGRQFPNYSSELNVNALELEDSALYLCASSSRLAGGHTQYFGPGTRLTVL.

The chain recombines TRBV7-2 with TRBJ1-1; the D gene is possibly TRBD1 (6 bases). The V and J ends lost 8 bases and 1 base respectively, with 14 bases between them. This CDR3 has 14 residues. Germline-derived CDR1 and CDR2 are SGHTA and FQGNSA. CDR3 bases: TGTGCCAGCGGGGGGGGGCGCGGGAACACTGAAGCTTTCTTT. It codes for CASGGGRGNTEAFF.

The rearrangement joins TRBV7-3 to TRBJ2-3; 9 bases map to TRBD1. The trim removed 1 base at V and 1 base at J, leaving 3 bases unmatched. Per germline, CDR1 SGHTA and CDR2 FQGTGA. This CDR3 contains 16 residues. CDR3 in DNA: TGTGCCAGCAGCTTAATACAGGGGGCCGGCACAGATACGCAGTATTTT. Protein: CASSLIQGAGTDTQYF.

CDR3 residues: CASSGGTGGYGYTF. CDR3 nucleotide sequence: TGTGCCAGCAGCGGAGGGACAGGGGGCTATGGCTACACCTTC. This sequence joins TRBV2 and TRBJ1-2; 11 positions agree with TRBD1. The CDR3 totals 14 residues. The germline CDR1 and CDR2 sequences are SNHLY and FYNNEI. The V and J ends lost 6 bases and 4 bases, in that order; junction bases with no gene match: 4.

The CDR3 here is CASSSGDRRGYTF. The DNA of the CDR3 is TGTGCCAGCAGCTCTGGAGACAGGCGTGGCTACACCTTC. This chain uses TRBV11-1 with TRBJ1-2; tentative D call: TRBD1 (6 bases). The CDR3 length is 13 residues. V gave up 4 bases and J gave up 7 bases, with 13 bases separating them. The germline CDR1 and CDR2 sequences are SGHAT and FQDESV (reference sequence).

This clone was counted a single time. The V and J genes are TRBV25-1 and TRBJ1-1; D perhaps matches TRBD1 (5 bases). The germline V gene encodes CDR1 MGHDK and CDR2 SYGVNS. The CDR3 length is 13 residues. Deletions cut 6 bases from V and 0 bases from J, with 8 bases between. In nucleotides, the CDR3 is TGTGCCAGCAGGACAGCCATGAACACTGAAGCTTTCTTT. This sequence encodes CASRTAMNTEAFF.

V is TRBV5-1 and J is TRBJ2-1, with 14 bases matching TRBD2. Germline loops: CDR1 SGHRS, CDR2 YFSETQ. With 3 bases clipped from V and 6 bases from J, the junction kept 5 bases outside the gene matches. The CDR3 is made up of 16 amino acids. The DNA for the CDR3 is TGCGCCAGCAGCTCAGGACTAGCGGGGGGATTCAATGAGCAGTTCTTC. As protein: CASSSGLAGGFNEQFF. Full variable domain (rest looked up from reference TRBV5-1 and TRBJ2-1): KAGVTQTPRYLIKTRGQQVTLSCSPISGHRSVSWYQQTPGQGLQFLFEYFSETQRNKGNFPGRFSGRQFSNSRSEMNVSTLELGDSALYLCASSSGLAGGFNEQFFGPGTRLTVL.

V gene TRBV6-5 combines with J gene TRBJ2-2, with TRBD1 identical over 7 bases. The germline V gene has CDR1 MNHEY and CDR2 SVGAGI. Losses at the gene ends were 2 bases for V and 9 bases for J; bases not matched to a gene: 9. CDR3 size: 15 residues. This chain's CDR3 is CASSYAHRQGRELFF. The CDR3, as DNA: TGTGCCAGCAGTTACGCTCATCGACAGGGCCGGGAGCTGTTTTTT.

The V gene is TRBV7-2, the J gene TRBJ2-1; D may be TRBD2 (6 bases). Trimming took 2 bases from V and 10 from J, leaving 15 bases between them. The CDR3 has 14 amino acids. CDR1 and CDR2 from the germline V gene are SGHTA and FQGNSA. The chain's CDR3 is CASSLMAGSGEQFF. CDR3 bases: TGTGCCAGCAGCTTAATGGCGGGGAGTGGGGAGCAGTTCTTC.

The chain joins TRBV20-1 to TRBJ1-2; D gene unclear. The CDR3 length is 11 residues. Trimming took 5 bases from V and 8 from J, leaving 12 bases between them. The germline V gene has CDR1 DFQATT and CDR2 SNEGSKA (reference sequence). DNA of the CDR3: TGCAGTGCTTCGGTTGTAGAAGGCTACACCTTC. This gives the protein CSASVVEGYTF.

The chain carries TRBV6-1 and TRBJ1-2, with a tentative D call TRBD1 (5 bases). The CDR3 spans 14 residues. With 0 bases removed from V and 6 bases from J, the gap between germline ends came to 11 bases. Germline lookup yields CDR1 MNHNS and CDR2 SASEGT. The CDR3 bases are TGTGCCAGCAGTGAAGCTGGGGGAGGCCATGGCTACACCTTC. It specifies CASSEAGGGHGYTF.

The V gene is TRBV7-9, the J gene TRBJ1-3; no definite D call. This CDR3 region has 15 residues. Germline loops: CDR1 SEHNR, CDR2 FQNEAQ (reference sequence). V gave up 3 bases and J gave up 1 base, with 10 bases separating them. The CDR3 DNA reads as TGTGCCAGCAGCTTTGGACTTGGTTCTGGAAACACCATATATTTT. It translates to CASSFGLGSGNTIYF. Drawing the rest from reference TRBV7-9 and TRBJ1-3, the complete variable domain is DTGVSQNPRHKITKRGQNVTFRCDPISEHNRLYWYRQTLGQGPEFLTYFQNEAQLEKSRLLSDRFSAERPKGSFSTLEIQRTEQGDSAMYLCASSFGLGSGNTIYFGEGSWLTVV.

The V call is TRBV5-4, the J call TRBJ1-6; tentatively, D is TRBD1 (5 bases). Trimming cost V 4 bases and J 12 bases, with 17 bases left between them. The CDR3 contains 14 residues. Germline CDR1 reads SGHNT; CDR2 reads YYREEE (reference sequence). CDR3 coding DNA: TGTGCCAGCAGCGAACTGACAGTCCAAAAACCCCTCCACTTT. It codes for CASSELTVQKPLHF.

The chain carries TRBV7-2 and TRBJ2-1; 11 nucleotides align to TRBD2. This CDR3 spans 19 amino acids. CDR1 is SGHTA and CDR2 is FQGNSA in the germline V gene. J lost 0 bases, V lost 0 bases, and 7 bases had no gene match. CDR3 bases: TGTGCCAGCAGCTTAGCCCGGCTAGCGGGGGGCAGCTCCTACAATGAGCAGTTCTTC. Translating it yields CASSLARLAGGSSYNEQFF.

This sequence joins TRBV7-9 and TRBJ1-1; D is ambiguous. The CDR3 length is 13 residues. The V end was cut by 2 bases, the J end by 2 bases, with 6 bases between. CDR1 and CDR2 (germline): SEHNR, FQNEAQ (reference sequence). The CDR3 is CASSLRQNTEAFF. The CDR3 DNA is TGTGCCAGCAGCTTACGACAAAACACTGAAGCTTTCTTT.

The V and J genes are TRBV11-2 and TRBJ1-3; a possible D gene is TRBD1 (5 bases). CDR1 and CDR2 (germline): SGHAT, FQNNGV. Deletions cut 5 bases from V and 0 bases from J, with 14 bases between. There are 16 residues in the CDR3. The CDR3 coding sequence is TGTGCCAGCAGCGCCCGACCTGGGGCCTCTGGAAACACCATATATTTT. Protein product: CASSARPGASGNTIYF. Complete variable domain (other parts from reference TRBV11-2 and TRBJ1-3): EAGVAQSPRYKIIEKRQSVAFWCNPISGHATLYWYQQILGQGPKLLIQFQNNGVVDDSQLPKDRFSAERLKGVDSTLKIQPAKLEDSAVYLCASSARPGASGNTIYFGEGSWLTVV.